The source of this T cell receptor beta chain is a study of PD-1 blockade in classical Hodgkin lymphoma (dated by TCRdb to the early 2020s). About the full investigation: Nivolumab dosing was 3 mg/kg intravenously every 2 weeks, continuing until either disease progression or unacceptable toxicity. To define a peripheral blood immune signature of response to PD-1 blockade in classical Hodgkin lymphoma, the study combined TCR beta sequencing with CyTOF. Overall study outcomes, separate from this receptor: Diversity was lower in patients who began nivolumab less than 1 year after ASCT, so these patients were left out of later analyses to avoid confounding by immune reconstitution. Baseline diversity similar to that of newly diagnosed patients was observed in trial patients achieving complete response, whereas significantly lower diversity was observed in partial responders and progressors. The study covered only a single clinical trial cohort, and the causes of the repertoire differences, possibly disease activity or prior therapy, were still not defined. A significant rise by C4D1 was seen in CD4+ but not CD8+ TCR diversity (p=0.0027 vs p=0.16), with the rise being most apparent in complete responders (p=0.02). Baseline TCR diversity was reported to be lower in newly diagnosed patients than in healthy donors and to be lower still in relapsed/refractory patients.

Sample time point, as interpreted from the label and publication: cycle 4 day 1 (C4D1), after less than 7 weeks of nivolumab. All trial patients had relapsed after autologous stem cell transplantation, with cohorts A, B and C differing in prior brentuximab vedotin exposure. The trial cohort was composed of about 60 patients with relapsed/refractory classical Hodgkin lymphoma, for whom complete response, partial response or progressive disease was recorded as best overall response. Single-agent nivolumab was administered to trial patients in the multi-cohort phase II CheckMate 205 trial. An independent review committee assessed best overall response by applying the 2007 International Working Group response criteria. Trial PBMCs were collected immediately before nivolumab initiation (C1D1) and during therapy at cycle 2 day 1 and cycle 4 day 1. Peripheral blood was collected in 8 mL Vacutainer Cell Preparation Tubes, from which PBMCs were isolated by centrifugation and then cryopreserved.

Genomic DNA was extracted with the Qiagen DNeasy kit from unsorted PBMCs and from negatively selected CD4+ and CD8+ fractions. Using primers that anneal to V and J segments, immunoSEQ multiplex PCR amplified the TCR beta CDR3 regions. A synthetic immune receptor repertoire was used to minimize amplification bias, and any residual bias was removed computationally once sequencing was done. Turning to the authors' computational methods: Custom Python scripts were used to quantify repertoire diversity as the Shannon entropy index. Unsorted, CD4+ and CD8+ repertoires were analyzed separately, except in combined analyses where CD4+ and CD8+ sequences were merged in silico. Clonal expansion was defined as a frequency increase of at least 2-fold after treatment compared with C1D1, and clones undetected at baseline were assigned a pseudocount of 0.5. Clones with 0 or 1 copy at C1D1 were defined as singleton clones, while clones with 2 or more copies were defined as non-singleton clones. Clones expanded in unsorted samples were annotated as CD4+, CD8+ or unknown by matching protein sequences in sorted samples from the same patient. Wilcoxon tests on paired samples were used to test changes in diversity from C1D1 to C4D1. The immuneACCESS repertoire file appears here via TCRdb, limited to in-frame rearrangements. These files lack a portion of the clones; in checked studies, under half of the deficit traces to unresolved V genes, and the cause of the others is not known. D and trimming come from the DNA, and the V and J calls and clone size come from that table. The sample table holds roughly 42,000 clones, of which nearly 70% were seen once. The top ten hold approximately 2.4% of the sample.

The junction shows trimming of 3 bases on V and 3 bases on J, plus 9 bases between the germline ends. The CDR3 starts with the cysteine, ends with the phenylalanine, and has 14 residues. Here the CDR3 DNA is all that survives: 42 bases in frame from base 1. The germline V gene specifies MNHNS as CDR1 and SASEGT as CDR2. To note about this clone: Its antigen is still unknown. One base away there is no much larger clone; base qualities are not given.

This receptor was identified in a human donor with classical Hodgkin lymphoma. The rearranged chain carries TRBV6-1 and TRBJ1-3; the D region possibly corresponds to TRBD1 (6 bases align). The specimen comprised peripheral blood mononuclear cells (PBMCs), sampled before the fourth cycle of nivolumab. Here is the DNA: TGTGCCAGCAGTGACAGGGGAGGTGGAAACACCATATATTTT. Its protein product is CASSDRGGGNTIYF.